Listed here are 26 T cell receptor beta chains from one sample, sequenced in a study of PD-L1 blockade in urothelial cancer. Stated time point: pretreatment peripheral blood. Here immunoSEQ multiplex PCR was the method, and the copy in TCRdb shows in-frame clones only, minus some. The repertoire consists of tens of thousands of clones, with roughly 80% occurring once and the leading ten covering approximately 7.1%. The sequences come from PBMCs, collected around atezolizumab (anti-PD-L1) treatment. The receptors derive from a man aged 40-50 years with urothelial cancer.

The gene calls are TRBV2 and TRBJ2-5; 11 nucleotides line up with TRBD1. CDR3 length equals 13 residues. With V trimmed by 6 bases and J by 7 bases, 4 bases remained unmatched. The germline V gene encodes CDR1 SNHLY and CDR2 FYNNEI. CDR3 amino acids: CASRAGTGGTQYF. The DNA of the CDR3 is TGTGCCAGCAGGGCCGGGACAGGGGGGACCCAGTACTTC.

The chain links TRBV19 to TRBJ1-2, with unresolved D. Germline CDR1 LNHDA, CDR2 SQIVND (reference sequence). The V end lost 0 bases, the J end lost 1 base, and 9 bases lay between the germline ends. CDR3 length: 15 amino acids. The CDR3 nucleotides are TGTGCCAGTAGTATAGATGTACAGCTTAACTATGGCTACACCTTC. This encodes CASSIDVQLNYGYTF. The full variable domain, rest sourced from reference TRBV19 and TRBJ1-2, is DGGITQSPKYLFRKEGQNVTLSCEQNLNHDAMYWYRQDPGQGLRLIYYSQIVNDFQKGDIAEGYSVSREKKESFPLTVTSAQKNPTAFYLCASSIDVQLNYGYTFGSGTRLTVV.

This chain joins TRBV6-6 and TRBJ2-1, with TRBD2 matching 8 bases. V shed 2 bases, J shed 8 bases, and the junction held 11 bases outside the gene matches. Germline lookup yields CDR1 MNHNY and CDR2 SVGAGI (reference sequence). The CDR3 is made up of 16 amino acids. The CDR3 DNA sequence: TGTGCCAGCAGTTACGGTCACCTGACTAGCGCGGATGAGCAGTTCTTC. Translation gives CASSYGHLTSADEQFF.

The V and J genes are TRBV9 and TRBJ1-3; D is unresolved. Germline loops: CDR1 SGDLS, CDR2 YYNGEE. The CDR3 spans 16 residues. Trimming removed 2 bases from V and 2 bases from J, with 14 bases in between. Here the CDR3 DNA reads TGTGCCAGCAGCGTTGAGGGATCCAACGCTGGAAACACCATATATTTT. This codes for CASSVEGSNAGNTIYF.

The rearrangement links TRBV5-6 to TRBJ1-1, with 7 positions matching TRBD1. Germline-derived CDR1 and CDR2 are SGHDT and YYEEEE. The CDR3 has 12 amino acids. The trim removed 3 bases at V and 11 bases at J, leaving 7 bases unmatched. The DNA of the CDR3 is TGTGCCAGCAGCTCCCGGGACAGTCGGGCTTTCTTT. This sequence encodes CASSSRDSRAFF.

The chain combines TRBV29-1 with TRBJ2-1, with TRBD1 matching over 8 bases. The CDR3 runs to 11 residues. V was pared by 8 bases and J by 6 bases, with 3 bases of the junction left unmatched. Germline V lookup: CDR1 SQVTM, CDR2 ANQGSEA. The CDR3 DNA is TGCAGCTCTCAGGGGGCCAATGAGCAGTTCTTC. Amino acids: CSSQGANEQFF.

V gene TRBV11-1 combines with J gene TRBJ2-5; 14 nucleotides align to TRBD2. Germline loops: CDR1 SGHAT, CDR2 FQDESV (reference sequence). This CDR3 has 16 residues. With 7 bases clipped from V and 4 bases from J, the junction kept 8 bases outside the gene matches. The CDR3 protein is CASIPGLAGGGETQYF. As DNA, the CDR3 is TGTGCCAGCATACCCGGACTAGCGGGAGGAGGAGAGACCCAGTACTTC.

The chain carries TRBV6-5 and TRBJ2-3; 7 bases line up with TRBD2. The length of the CDR3 is 13 residues. Germline trimming cut 10 bases from V and 4 bases from J; bases unmatched to any gene: 8. The V gene's germline CDR1 is MNHEY and CDR2 SVGAGI. This CDR3 is CATGGTSSDTQYF. CDR3 sequence (DNA): TGTGCCACCGGGGGGACCTCTTCAGATACGCAGTATTTT.

The gene calls are TRBV7-2 and TRBJ1-5; 8 bases are a match to TRBD1. The CDR3 spans 16 residues. J lost 0 bases, V lost 5 bases, and 6 bases had no gene match. Germline lookup yields CDR1 SGHTA and CDR2 FQGNSA. The CDR3 coding sequence is TGTGCCAGCAGCCCAAGGGGACAGGATAGCAATCAGCCCCAGCATTTT. It codes for CASSPRGQDSNQPQHF.

The chain carries TRBV28 and TRBJ2-3; 8 bases are shared with TRBD2. The germline gives CDR1 MDHEN, CDR2 SYDVKM. The J segment lost 1 base and the V segment lost 6 bases, leaving 6 bases of the junction unmatched. This CDR3 region has 15 residues. DNA for the CDR3: TGTGCCAGCAGCGGGAGGGGAAGGGGCACAGATACGCAGTATTTT. It codes for CASSGRGRGTDTQYF.

Concerning this clone: A junction boundary mismatches the germline segment, possibly from a read error. The chain employs TRBV6-5 and TRBJ2-7, with 9 bases aligning to TRBD2. The germline gives CDR1 MNHEY, CDR2 SVGAGI. The length of the CDR3 is 13 residues. This chain's CDR3 is CASSTQAGGRPIF. For the CDR3, the DNA is TGTGCCAGCAGTACACAGGCGGGAGGGAGGCCCATCTTC.

The rearrangement joins TRBV11-2 to TRBJ2-1; TRBD2 agrees at 9 bases. The germline V gene encodes CDR1 SGHAT and CDR2 FQNNGV. The trim removed 0 bases at V and 6 bases at J, leaving 3 bases unmatched. This CDR3 is 15 amino acids long. Here the CDR3 DNA reads TGTGCCAGCAGCTTAGACAGGACTAGCGCCAATGAGCAGTTCTTC. As protein: CASSLDRTSANEQFF.

This clone was seen only once. The chain has TRBV5-4 and TRBJ1-3; D possibly corresponds to TRBD1 (5 bases). Germline V gives CDR1 SGHNT, CDR2 YYREEE (reference sequence). The CDR3 has 15 residues. Trimming pared 0 bases from V and 0 bases from J, leaving 7 bases between. CDR3 loop: CASSLDGASGNTIYF. The CDR3 DNA reads as TGTGCCAGCAGCTTGGATGGGGCCTCTGGAAACACCATATATTTT.

The chain uses TRBV27 and TRBJ2-3, with TRBD2 identical over 8 bases. The CDR3 is 15 amino acids. Germline values: CDR1 MNHEY, CDR2 SMNVEV (reference sequence). The V and J ends lost 4 bases and 5 bases, in that order; junction bases with no gene match: 8. In DNA, the CDR3 is TGTGCCAGCAGTTCTCGGCTAGCGGGCAGAGATACGCAGTATTTT. Its protein is CASSSRLAGRDTQYF.

This clone was seen a few times. The CDR3 DNA sequence: TGCAGCGTCGCGACCGGGACTGACTATGGCTACACCTTC. Amino acids: CSVATGTDYGYTF. The chain links TRBV29-1 to TRBJ1-2, with D tentatively TRBD1 (5 bases). The CDR3 runs to 13 residues. Trimming left V 6 bases short and J 3 bases short, with 14 bases between. Germline V CDR1 and CDR2: SQVTM, ANQGSEA.

V is TRBV6-6 and J is TRBJ1-5, with D tentatively TRBD1 (5 bases). The CDR3 spans 13 residues. Trimming shortened V by 7 bases and J by 6 bases, and 13 bases separated the two germline ends. The germline V gene has CDR1 MNHNY and CDR2 SVGAGI (reference sequence). For the CDR3, the DNA is TGTGCCAGCACCTGGGGGGGGACTCAGCCCCAGCATTTT. Translating gives CASTWGGTQPQHF.

The V call is TRBV6-6, the J call TRBJ2-6; a possible D gene is TRBD2 (6 bases). V lost 7 bases to trimming and J lost 2 bases, with 15 bases between them. The CDR3 runs to 16 residues. CDR1 and CDR2 (germline): MNHNY, SVGAGI (reference sequence). CDR3 amino acids: CASNPYAGPGANVLTF. As DNA, the CDR3 is TGTGCCAGCAACCCCTATGCGGGGCCTGGGGCCAACGTCCTGACTTTC.

The CDR3 is CASSLPGRGDYEQYF. In DNA, the CDR3 is TGTGCCAGCAGTCTCCCGGGACGGGGGGACTACGAGCAGTACTTC. The rearrangement joins TRBV28 to TRBJ2-7; 7 bases line up with TRBD2. This CDR3 has 15 residues. V lost 5 bases to trimming and J lost 3 bases; unmatched junction nucleotides: 10. The V gene's germline CDR1 is MDHEN and CDR2 SYDVKM. Together with reference TRBV28 and TRBJ2-7, the CDR3 gives the full variable domain: DVKVTQSSRYLVKRTGEKVFLECVQDMDHENMFWYRQDPGLGLRLIYFSYDVKMKEKGDIPEGYSVSREKKERFSLILESASTNQTSMYLCASSLPGRGDYEQYFGPGTRLTVT.

CDR3 in amino acids: CASSYLDSYSYEQYF. In nucleotides, the CDR3 is TGCGCCAGCAGCTACCTGGACAGCTACTCCTACGAGCAGTACTTC. J is TRBJ2-7 and V is TRBV5-1, with D tentatively TRBD1 (6 bases). The CDR3 contains 15 residues. From germline, CDR1 is SGHRS and CDR2 YFSETQ. V gave up 3 bases and J gave up 0 bases, with 13 bases separating them. Looking up the rest from reference TRBV5-1 and TRBJ2-7 gives the full variable domain: KAGVTQTPRYLIKTRGQQVTLSCSPISGHRSVSWYQQTPGQGLQFLFEYFSETQRNKGNFPGRFSGRQFSNSRSEMNVSTLELGDSALYLCASSYLDSYSYEQYFGPGTRLTVT.

The J gene is TRBJ1-1, the V gene TRBV19, with 10 bases matching TRBD1. Germline CDR1 reads LNHDA; CDR2 reads SQIVND (reference sequence). Trimming took 4 bases from V and 5 from J; bases not matched to a gene: 13. The CDR3 covers 17 residues. The CDR3 spells CASSTNRDRGSNTEAFF. The CDR3 coding sequence is TGTGCCAGTAGTACGAACCGGGACAGGGGAAGTAATACTGAAGCTTTCTTT.

J is TRBJ1-2 and V is TRBV5-1, with 8 bases matching TRBD1. Germline-derived CDR1 and CDR2 are SGHRS and YFSETQ. The CDR3 length is 13 residues. V was clipped by 5 bases and J by 6 bases; unmatched bases: 6. CDR3: CASRVTGDNGYTF. CDR3 nucleotides: TGCGCCAGCAGGGTGACAGGGGACAATGGCTACACCTTC.

The genes are TRBV27 and TRBJ2-7; D remains unclear. The CDR3 extends over 13 amino acids. V dropped 2 bases and J dropped 3 bases, with 8 bases sitting between them. In germline, CDR1 is MNHEY, CDR2 SMNVEV (reference sequence). The CDR3 sequence is CASSLKHLYEQYF. CDR3 coding DNA: TGTGCCAGCAGTTTAAAACACCTCTACGAGCAGTACTTC.

The V gene is TRBV7-2, the J gene TRBJ2-3; D uncertain. Germline assignment: CDR1 SGHTA and CDR2 FQGNSA. V was clipped by 5 bases and J by 0 bases, with 9 bases between them. The CDR3 sequence is 14 residues long. The CDR3 spells CASSKQHSTDTQYF. CDR3 nucleotides: TGTGCCAGCAGCAAACAGCATAGCACAGATACGCAGTATTTT.

The chain couples TRBV7-2 to TRBJ2-1; TRBD1 matches at 7 bases. The CDR3 loop spans 13 amino acids. CDR1 is SGHTA and CDR2 is FQGNSA in the germline V gene. Unmatched junction bases numbered 0, after V lost 2 bases and J lost 5 bases. CDR3 DNA: TGTGCCAGCAGCTTACAGGGGGACAATGAGCAGTTCTTC. It codes for CASSLQGDNEQFF.

This chain links TRBV4-2 with TRBJ2-7; the match to TRBD1 covers 8 bases. V trimming: 4 bases; J trimming: 1 base; junction bases outside the gene matches: 3. The germline V gene has CDR1 LGHNA and CDR2 YNFKEQ. The CDR3 length is 14 residues. CDR3 nucleotides: TGTGCCAGCAGCCCCGGGACAGGATCCTACGAGCAGTACTTC. Its translation is CASSPGTGSYEQYF.

The gene calls are TRBV30 and TRBJ1-5, with 7 bases that match TRBD1. The trim removed 3 bases at V and 0 bases at J, leaving 5 bases unmatched. The CDR3 totals 15 residues. Germline values: CDR1 GTSNPN, CDR2 SVGIG (reference sequence). This CDR3 is CAWRPGTASNQPQHF. The CDR3 DNA is TGTGCCTGGAGACCCGGGACAGCTAGCAATCAGCCCCAGCATTTT.